The 17 T cell receptor beta chains presented below share a single source sample, sequenced in a study of T-cell memory formation after mild COVID-19. TCRdb redid the calling of the 5' RACE reads with MiXCR, one entry per CDR3 protein. The sample lists fewer than 500,000 distinct CDR3 sequences; about 23% were seen once. Sequencing was performed on PBMCs or a T cell subset sorted from them (not recorded which). The receptors shown here come from an adult woman who had mild COVID-19 (a few samples of this study predate the infection). Cell type and time point are not known.

The chain has TRBV9 and TRBJ1-1; 8 bases fit TRBD1. The CDR3 consists of 15 residues. Germline V lookup: CDR1 SGDLS, CDR2 YYNGEE. V shed 3 bases and J 2 bases; nucleotides not matched to a gene: 6. CDR3 in DNA: TGTGCCAGCAGCGCACCTCAGGGGGCCAACACTGAAGCTTTCTTT. Translation gives CASSAPQGANTEAFF.

This chain connects TRBV28 to TRBJ2-4, with 7 nucleotides matching TRBD1. The CDR3 sequence is 15 residues long. V gave up 5 bases and J gave up 8 bases; unmatched junction bases: 12. Per germline, CDR1 MDHEN and CDR2 SYDVKM. The CDR3 DNA reads as TGTGCCAGCAGTCTAATAGGGACAGCCCCGGACATTCAGTACTTC. Translation gives CASSLIGTAPDIQYF.

The chain employs TRBV12-3 or TRBV12-4 and TRBJ1-4; 7 bases are a match to TRBD1. The CDR3 contains 15 residues. The V segment lost 6 bases and the J segment 11 bases; nucleotides outside the gene matches: 15. The CDR3 reads CASSRRQGAGGKLFF. The CDR3 nucleotides read TGTGCCAGCAGCCGGAGGCAGGGAGCAGGGGGGAAACTGTTTTTT.

The chain joins TRBV7-3 to TRBJ2-2; D is unresolved. The CDR3 loop spans 14 amino acids. V was pared by 2 bases and J by 6 bases, with 10 bases between. Germline V gene lookup returns CDR1 SGHTA and CDR2 FQGTGA. CDR3 sequence (DNA): TGTGCCAGCAGCTTAGTTTTGGCCGCCGGGGAGCTGTTTTTT. Its translation is CASSLVLAAGELFF.

The chain has TRBV3-1 and TRBJ2-3, with TRBD2 as a possible D gene (6 bases). The germline V and J ends were trimmed by 4 bases and 4 bases, with 33 bases remaining between them. Germline V gene data show CDR1 as LGHDT and CDR2 as YNNKEL (reference sequence). The CDR3 sequence is 21 residues long. In DNA form, the CDR3 reads TGTGCCAGCAGCCGAATTCCCGGGGGTATTCAGGGATTTGAGGTCGCAGATACGCAGTATTTT. Translation gives CASSRIPGGIQGFEVADTQYF.

The chain joins TRBV12-3 or TRBV12-4 to TRBJ2-3; TRBD2 agrees at 9 bases. The CDR3 covers 15 residues. V was clipped by 6 bases and J by 2 bases; unmatched bases: 6. CDR3 nucleotide sequence: TGTGCCAGCAGCACCGCGGGAGGGGACACAGATACGCAGTATTTT. It is translated as CASSTAGGDTDTQYF.

There are a few counts of this clonotype. The V gene is TRBV12-3 or TRBV12-4, the J gene TRBJ2-3; TRBD2 is a possible D gene (5 bases). The CDR3 runs 12 residues. Trimming removed 4 bases at V and 7 bases at J, with 9 bases between. CDR3 sequence (DNA): TGTGCCAGCAGTTCCCGAGGGAATACGCAGTATTTT. Protein: CASSSRGNTQYF.

In its sample, this clonotype was seen a few times. This rearrangement joins TRBV9 to TRBJ1-4; TRBD1 aligns across 9 bases. From germline, CDR1 is SGDLS and CDR2 YYNGEE. This CDR3 comprises 14 residues. Trimming removed 2 bases from V and 8 bases from J; junction bases left unmatched: 4. The CDR3 region has the DNA TGTGCCAGCAGCGTGACAGGGGGGACCGAAAAACTGTTTTTT. Translated, it gives CASSVTGGTEKLFF. Full variable domain (rest looked up from reference TRBV9 and TRBJ1-4): DSGVTQTPKHLITATGQRVTLRCSPRSGDLSVYWYQQSLDQGLQFLIQYYNGEERAKGNILERFSAQQFPDLHSELNLSSLELGDSALYFCASSVTGGTEKLFFGSGTQLSVL.

This clonotype was seen a handful of times. V usage is TRBV15 and J usage is TRBJ2-1; D possibly corresponds to TRBD2 (6 bases). The CDR3 runs to 18 residues. CDR1 is LNHNV and CDR2 is YYDKDF in the germline V gene (reference sequence). V lost 1 base and J 2 bases, leaving 18 bases between the germline ends. CDR3: CATSRGLQRRDAYNEQFF. The CDR3 nucleotides read TGTGCCACCAGCAGAGGTTTGCAGCGGAGGGATGCCTACAATGAGCAGTTCTTC.

The sample holds many counts of this clonotype. The chain links TRBV27 to TRBJ2-4, with a possible D match to TRBD2 (6 bases). V was shortened by 5 bases and J by 6 bases, with 17 bases between the two germline ends. The CDR3 spans 15 residues. Germline assignment: CDR1 MNHEY and CDR2 SMNVEV (reference sequence). The CDR3 DNA is TGTGCCAGCAGTGCCGGGGGTCCCCGGGGAAACATTCAGTACTTC. Translation: CASSAGGPRGNIQYF.

The chain has TRBV20-1 and TRBJ2-7, with D possibly TRBD2 on 6 matching bases. V was pared by 6 bases and J by 2 bases, with 11 bases between. CDR3 length equals 12 residues. The V gene's germline CDR1 is DFQATT and CDR2 SNEGSKA (reference sequence). The CDR3 loop is CSAAGGTYEQYF. CDR3 sequence (DNA): TGCAGTGCCGCCGGGGGTACCTACGAGCAGTACTTC.

This clonotype was seen only a few times. This chain joins TRBV6-5 and TRBJ1-5; no firm D call. CDR1 and CDR2 from the germline V gene are MNHEY and SVGAGI. Trimming removed 0 bases from V and 4 bases from J, with 7 bases in between. This CDR3 region has 14 residues. The CDR3 coding sequence is TGTGCCAGCAGTTACTCAGGGAGGAATCAGCCCCAGCATTTT. Encoded protein: CASSYSGRNQPQHF.

This chain connects TRBV7-8 to TRBJ2-7, with 11 bases matching TRBD1. The ends lost 5 bases at V and 7 bases at J; junction bases unmatched: 7. CDR1 is SGHVS and CDR2 is FQNEAQ in the germline V gene. This CDR3 contains 14 residues. In DNA form, the CDR3 reads TGTGCCAGCAGCCACGGACAGGGGGCGGGGGAGCAGTACTTC. Translation: CASSHGQGAGEQYF.

This clonotype has just a few counts. The chain uses TRBV12-3 or TRBV12-4 and TRBJ1-4; 8 positions match TRBD1. V was clipped by 5 bases and J by 6 bases; unmatched bases: 14. The CDR3 covers 17 residues. CDR3 DNA sequence: TGTGCCAGCAGTGCAGGACAGGGCGAATTGCAGGATGAAAAACTGTTTTTT. It yields the protein CASSAGQGELQDEKLFF.

This clonotype has just a few counts. This sequence joins TRBV5-1 and TRBJ2-2; D is undetermined. Germline CDR1 reads SGHRS; CDR2 reads YFSETQ. The CDR3 is made up of 15 amino acids. V lost 4 bases, J lost 4 bases, and 14 bases lay in between. The CDR3 is CASSLPGSGTGELFF. In DNA, the CDR3 is TGCGCCAGCAGCCTCCCGGGCAGTGGCACCGGGGAGCTGTTTTTT.

This clonotype was recorded once. The chain couples TRBV7-2 to TRBJ2-5, with TRBD2 as a possible D gene (6 bases). CDR3 size: 13 residues. V dropped 7 bases and J dropped 7 bases, with 16 bases sitting between them. Germline lookup yields CDR1 SGHTA and CDR2 FQGNSA. CDR3 bases: TGTGCCAGCATATTAGCGGCCTCGGGGACCCAGTACTTC. Protein: CASILAASGTQYF.

The chain combines TRBV27 with TRBJ2-5, with a tentative D call TRBD2 (5 bases). Germline-derived CDR1 and CDR2 are MNHEY and SMNVEV (reference sequence). There are 13 residues in the CDR3. V lost 6 bases and J lost 5, with 13 bases in between. CDR3 nucleotide sequence: TGTGCCAGCAGGGTACTAGTTGAGGAGACCCAGTACTTC. Residues: CASRVLVEETQYF.